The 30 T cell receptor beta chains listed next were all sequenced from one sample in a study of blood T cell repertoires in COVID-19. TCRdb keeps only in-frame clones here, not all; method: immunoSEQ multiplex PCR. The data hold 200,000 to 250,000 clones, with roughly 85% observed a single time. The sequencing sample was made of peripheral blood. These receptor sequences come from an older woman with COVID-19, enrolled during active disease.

Here the CDR3 DNA reads TGTGCCACGTCCTCCCCCCAGGGGGCTCTCTATGGCTACACCTTC. Translated, it gives CATSSPQGALYGYTF. This chain joins TRBV19 and TRBJ1-2; 8 nucleotides match TRBD1. The junction had 14 bases not matched to a gene; V was cut back by 10 bases and J by 4 bases. The CDR3 contains 15 residues. CDR1 and CDR2 from the germline V gene are LNHDA and SQIVND (reference sequence). The full variable domain, its missing parts supplied by reference TRBV19 and TRBJ1-2, is DGGITQSPKYLFRKEGQNVTLSCEQNLNHDAMYWYRQDPGQGLRLIYYSQIVNDFQKGDIAEGYSVSREKKESFPLTVTSAQKNPTAFYLCATSSPQGALYGYTFGSGTRLTVV.

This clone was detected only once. CDR3 nucleotides: TGCGCCAGCAGCTTGGAACCTGGCGGCTTTTACGAGCAGTACTTC. Amino acids: CASSLEPGGFYEQYF. V gene TRBV5-1 combines with J gene TRBJ2-7; D gene unclear. The CDR3 sequence is 15 residues long. Trimming cost V 0 bases and J 4 bases, with 14 bases left between them. Germline CDR1 SGHRS, CDR2 YFSETQ.

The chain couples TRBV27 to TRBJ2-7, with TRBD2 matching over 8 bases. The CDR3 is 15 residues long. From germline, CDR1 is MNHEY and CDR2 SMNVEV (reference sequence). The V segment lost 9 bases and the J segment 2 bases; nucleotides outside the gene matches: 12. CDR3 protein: CASRVPGGYTYEQYF. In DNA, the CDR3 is TGTGCCAGTCGTGTACCGGGGGGGTATACCTACGAGCAGTACTTC.

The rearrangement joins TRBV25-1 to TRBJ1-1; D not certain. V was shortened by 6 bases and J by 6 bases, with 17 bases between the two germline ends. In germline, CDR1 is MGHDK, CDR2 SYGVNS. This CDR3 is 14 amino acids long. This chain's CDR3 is CASSRRGVRAEAFF. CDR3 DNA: TGTGCCAGCAGCCGGCGCGGGGTTAGGGCTGAAGCTTTCTTT.

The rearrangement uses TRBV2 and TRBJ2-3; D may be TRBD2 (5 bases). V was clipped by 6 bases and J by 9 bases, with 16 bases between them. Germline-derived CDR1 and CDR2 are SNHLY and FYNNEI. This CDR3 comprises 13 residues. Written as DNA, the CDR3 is TGTGCCAGCAGGGAGAGGGCTGGAGGAACGCAGTATTTT. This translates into CASRERAGGTQYF.

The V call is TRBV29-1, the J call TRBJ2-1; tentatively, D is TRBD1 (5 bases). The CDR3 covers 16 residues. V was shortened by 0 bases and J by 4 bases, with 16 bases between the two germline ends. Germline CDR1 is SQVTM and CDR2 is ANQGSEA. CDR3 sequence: CSVEEPQGRTYNEQFF. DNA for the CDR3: TGCAGCGTTGAAGAACCTCAGGGTAGGACGTACAATGAGCAGTTCTTC.

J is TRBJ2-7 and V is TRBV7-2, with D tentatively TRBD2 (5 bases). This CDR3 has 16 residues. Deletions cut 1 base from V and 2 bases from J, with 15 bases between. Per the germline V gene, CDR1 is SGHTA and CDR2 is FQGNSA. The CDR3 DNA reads TGTGCCAGCAGCTTAGAAGGCGCGGGCGCGCCCTACGAGCAGTACTTC. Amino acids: CASSLEGAGAPYEQYF.

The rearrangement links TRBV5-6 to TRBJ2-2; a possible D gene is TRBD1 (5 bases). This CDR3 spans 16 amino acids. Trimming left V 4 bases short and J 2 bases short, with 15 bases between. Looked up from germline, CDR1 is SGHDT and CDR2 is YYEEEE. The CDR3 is CASSLRTGPNTGELFF. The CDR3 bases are TGTGCCAGCAGCCTTCGAACAGGACCCAACACCGGGGAGCTGTTTTTT.

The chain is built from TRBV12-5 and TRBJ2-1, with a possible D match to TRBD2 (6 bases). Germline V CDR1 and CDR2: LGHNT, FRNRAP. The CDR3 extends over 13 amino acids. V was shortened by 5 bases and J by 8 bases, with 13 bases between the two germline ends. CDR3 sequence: CASGLGRRDEQFF. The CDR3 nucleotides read TGTGCTAGTGGTCTAGGGCGGAGGGATGAGCAGTTCTTC.

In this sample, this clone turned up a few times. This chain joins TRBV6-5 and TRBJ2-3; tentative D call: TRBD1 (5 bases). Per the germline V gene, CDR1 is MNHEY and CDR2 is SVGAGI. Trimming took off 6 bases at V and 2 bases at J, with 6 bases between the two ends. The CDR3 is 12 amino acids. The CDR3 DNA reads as TGTGCCAGCAGCAGGGACACAGATACGCAGTATTTT. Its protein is CASSRDTDTQYF.

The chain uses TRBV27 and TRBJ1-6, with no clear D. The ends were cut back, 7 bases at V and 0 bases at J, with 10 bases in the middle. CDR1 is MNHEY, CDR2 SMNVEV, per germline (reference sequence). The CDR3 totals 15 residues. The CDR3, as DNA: TGTGCCAGCACTTTTACAAGCTCCTATAATTCACCCCTCCACTTT. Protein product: CASTFTSSYNSPLHF.

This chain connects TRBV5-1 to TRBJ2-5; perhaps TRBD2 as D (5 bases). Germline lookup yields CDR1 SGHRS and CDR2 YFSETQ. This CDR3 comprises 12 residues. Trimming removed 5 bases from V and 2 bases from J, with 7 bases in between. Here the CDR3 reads CASSLAQETQYF. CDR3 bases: TGCGCCAGCAGTCTAGCTCAAGAGACCCAGTACTTC.

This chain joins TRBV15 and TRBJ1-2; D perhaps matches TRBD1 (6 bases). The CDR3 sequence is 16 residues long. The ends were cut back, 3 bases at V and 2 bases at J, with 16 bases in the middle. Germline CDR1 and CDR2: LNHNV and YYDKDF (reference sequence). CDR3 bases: TGTGCCACCAGCAGTGGACAGCGACTTAACAACTATGGCTACACCTTC. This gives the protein CATSSGQRLNNYGYTF.

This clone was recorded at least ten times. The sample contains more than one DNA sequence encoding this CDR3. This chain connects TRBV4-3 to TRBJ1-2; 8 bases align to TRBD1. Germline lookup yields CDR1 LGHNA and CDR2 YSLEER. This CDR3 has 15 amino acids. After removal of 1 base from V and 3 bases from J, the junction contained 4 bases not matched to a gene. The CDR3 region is CASSQALQGDYGYTF. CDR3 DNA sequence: TGCGCCAGCAGCCAAGCTCTACAGGGGGACTATGGCTACACCTTC.

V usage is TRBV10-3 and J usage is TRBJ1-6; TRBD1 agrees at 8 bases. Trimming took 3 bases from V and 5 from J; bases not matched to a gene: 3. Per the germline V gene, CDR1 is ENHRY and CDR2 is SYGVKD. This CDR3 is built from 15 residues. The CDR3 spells CAISDPGQDNSPLHF. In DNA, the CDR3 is TGTGCCATCAGTGACCCGGGACAGGATAATTCACCCCTCCACTTT.

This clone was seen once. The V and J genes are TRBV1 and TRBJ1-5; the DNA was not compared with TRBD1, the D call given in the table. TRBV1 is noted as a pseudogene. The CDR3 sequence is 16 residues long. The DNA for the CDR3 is TGCACCAGCAGCCAAGATCGGACAGGGGCCAACGGAGACCAGCATTTT. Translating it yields CTSSQDRTGANGDQHF.

Here the CDR3 DNA reads TGCAGCGTTGGAAGCGCGGCGGGGGAGCAGTACTTC. Its translation: CSVGSAAGEQYF. The rearrangement joins TRBV29-1 to TRBJ2-7, with a possible D match to TRBD2 (6 bases). From germline, CDR1 is SQVTM and CDR2 ANQGSEA. V lost 4 bases to trimming and J lost 7 bases, with 14 bases between them. The CDR3 sequence is 12 residues long.

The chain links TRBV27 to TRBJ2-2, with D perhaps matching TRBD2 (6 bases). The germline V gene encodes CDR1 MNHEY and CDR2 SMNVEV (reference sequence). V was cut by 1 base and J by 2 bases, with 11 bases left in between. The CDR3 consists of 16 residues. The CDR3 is CASSLFRGVNTGELFF. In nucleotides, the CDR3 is TGTGCCAGCAGTTTATTTCGCGGGGTTAACACCGGGGAGCTGTTTTTT.

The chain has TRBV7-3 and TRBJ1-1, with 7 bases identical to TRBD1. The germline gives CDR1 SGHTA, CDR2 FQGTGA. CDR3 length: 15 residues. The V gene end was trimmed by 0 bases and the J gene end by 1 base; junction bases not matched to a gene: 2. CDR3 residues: CASSLTGTANTEAFF. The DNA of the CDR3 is TGTGCCAGCAGCTTAACAGGGACAGCGAACACTGAAGCTTTCTTT. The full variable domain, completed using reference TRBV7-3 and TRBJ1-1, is GAGVSQTPSNKVTEKGKYVELRCDPISGHTALYWYRQSLGQGPEFLIYFQGTGAADDSGLPNDRFFAVRPEGSVSTLKIQRTERGDSAVYLCASSLTGTANTEAFFGQGTRLTVV.

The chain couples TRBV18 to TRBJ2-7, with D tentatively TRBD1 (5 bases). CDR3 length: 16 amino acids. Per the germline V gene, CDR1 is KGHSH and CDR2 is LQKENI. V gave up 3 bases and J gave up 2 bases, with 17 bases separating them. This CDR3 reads CASSPLTGVVTYEQYF. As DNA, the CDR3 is TGTGCCAGCTCACCCCTCACAGGTGTGGTCACCTACGAGCAGTACTTC.

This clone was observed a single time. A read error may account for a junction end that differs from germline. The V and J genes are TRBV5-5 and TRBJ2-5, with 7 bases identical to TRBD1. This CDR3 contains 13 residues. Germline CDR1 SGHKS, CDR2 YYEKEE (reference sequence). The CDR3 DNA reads TGTGCCAGCAGGTTGGGACAGCCAGAGACCCAGTACTTC. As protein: CASRLGQPETQYF.

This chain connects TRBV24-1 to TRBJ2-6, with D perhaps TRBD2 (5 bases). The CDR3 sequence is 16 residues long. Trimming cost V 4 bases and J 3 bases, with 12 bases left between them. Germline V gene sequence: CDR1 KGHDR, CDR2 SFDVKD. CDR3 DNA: TGTGCCACCAGTGACCCTCGTGGGAGTGGGGCCAACGTCCTGACTTTC. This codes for CATSDPRGSGANVLTF.

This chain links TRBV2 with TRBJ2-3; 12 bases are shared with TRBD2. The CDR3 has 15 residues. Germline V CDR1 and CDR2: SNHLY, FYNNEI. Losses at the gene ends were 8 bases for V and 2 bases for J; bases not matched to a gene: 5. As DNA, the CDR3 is TGTGCCAGCGGTGGACTAGCGGGGTACACAGATACGCAGTATTTT. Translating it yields CASGGLAGYTDTQYF.

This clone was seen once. The CDR3 loop reads CASSRDRAPYNEQFF. For the CDR3, the DNA is TGTGCCAGCAGCCGGGACAGGGCTCCCTACAATGAGCAGTTCTTC. The chain couples TRBV11-2 to TRBJ2-1; 9 nucleotides match TRBD1. The CDR3 spans 15 residues. The trim removed 5 bases at V and 2 bases at J, leaving 4 bases unmatched. CDR1 and CDR2 from the germline V gene are SGHAT and FQNNGV.

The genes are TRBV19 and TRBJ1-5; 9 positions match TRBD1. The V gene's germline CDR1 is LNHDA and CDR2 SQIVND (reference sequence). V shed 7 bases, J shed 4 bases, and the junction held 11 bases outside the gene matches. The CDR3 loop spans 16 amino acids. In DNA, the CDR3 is TGTGCCAGTACACCCCCGGGACAGGGAAGGAATCAGCCCCAGCATTTT. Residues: CASTPPGQGRNQPQHF.

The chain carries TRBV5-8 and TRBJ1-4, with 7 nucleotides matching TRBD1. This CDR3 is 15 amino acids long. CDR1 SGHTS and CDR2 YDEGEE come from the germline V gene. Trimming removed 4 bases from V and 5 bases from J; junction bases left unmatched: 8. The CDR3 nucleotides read TGTGCCAGCAGCCCCGGGACAGCGATAAATGAAAAACTGTTTTTT. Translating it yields CASSPGTAINEKLFF.

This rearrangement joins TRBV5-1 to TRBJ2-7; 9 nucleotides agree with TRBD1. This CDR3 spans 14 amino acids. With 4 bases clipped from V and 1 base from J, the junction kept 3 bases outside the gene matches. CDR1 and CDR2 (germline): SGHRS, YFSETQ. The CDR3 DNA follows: TGCGCCAGCAGCAAGACAGGGGGATCCTACGAGCAGTACTTC. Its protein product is CASSKTGGSYEQYF.

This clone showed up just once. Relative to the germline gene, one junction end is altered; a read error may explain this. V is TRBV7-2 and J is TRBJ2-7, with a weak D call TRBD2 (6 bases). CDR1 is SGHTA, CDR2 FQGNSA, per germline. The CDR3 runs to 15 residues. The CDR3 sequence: CASSIAAGLPYEQYF. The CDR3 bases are TGTGCCAGCAGCATAGCGGCAGGACTACCGTACGAGCAGTACTTC.

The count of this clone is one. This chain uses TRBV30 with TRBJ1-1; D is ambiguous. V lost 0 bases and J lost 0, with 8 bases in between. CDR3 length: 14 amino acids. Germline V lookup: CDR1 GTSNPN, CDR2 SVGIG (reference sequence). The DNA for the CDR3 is TGTGCCTGGAGTGTGGCGGGGATGAACACTGAAGCTTTCTTT. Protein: CAWSVAGMNTEAFF.

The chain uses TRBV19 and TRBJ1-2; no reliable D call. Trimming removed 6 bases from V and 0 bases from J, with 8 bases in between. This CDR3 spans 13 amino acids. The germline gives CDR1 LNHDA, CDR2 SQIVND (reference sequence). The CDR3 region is CASSPKSNYGYTF. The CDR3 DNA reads TGTGCCAGTAGCCCTAAGTCTAACTATGGCTACACCTTC.